The next 30 T cell receptor beta chains were all read from a single sample in a study of blood T cell repertoires in COVID-19. Profiling relied on immunoSEQ multiplex PCR, and the TCRdb table lists in-frame clones only, not all of them. The sample includes 110,000 or so clones, about 85% seen only once; the top ten take roughly 8.2%. The sequenced sample consisted of peripheral blood. All receptors come from a human donor in a cohort sampled during active COVID-19.

J is TRBJ1-3 and V is TRBV6-5, with 7 bases fitting TRBD1. CDR1 is MNHEY, CDR2 SVGAGI, per germline. Germline trimming cut 4 bases from V and 0 bases from J; bases unmatched to any gene: 6. The CDR3 sequence is 16 residues long. The CDR3 DNA follows: TGTGCCAGCAGTTCCGACAGGGTGGTCTCTGGAAACACCATATATTTT. The encoded protein is CASSSDRVVSGNTIYF.

This chain links TRBV27 with TRBJ2-1; perhaps TRBD1 as D (6 bases). This CDR3 is built from 19 residues. Trimming pared 5 bases from V and 7 bases from J, leaving 30 bases between. Germline-derived CDR1 and CDR2 are MNHEY and SMNVEV (reference sequence). The CDR3 nucleotides read TGTGCCAGCAGTCCACTAATCCCCTGGGATACAGGGATCAGGAATGAGCAGTTCTTC. It encodes CASSPLIPWDTGIRNEQFF.

Only one count was recorded for this clone. This chain connects TRBV12-5 to TRBJ2-1; perhaps TRBD2 as D (7 bases). Germline-derived CDR1 and CDR2 are LGHNT and FRNRAP. This CDR3 spans 16 amino acids. Deletions cut 0 bases from V and 6 bases from J, with 15 bases between. The CDR3 sequence is CASGLVEGGLSNEQFF. In DNA, the CDR3 is TGTGCTAGTGGTTTGGTGGAGGGGGGGCTATCCAATGAGCAGTTCTTC.

The rearrangement links TRBV5-1 to TRBJ2-1, with TRBD2 matching 11 bases. With 4 bases clipped from V and 1 base from J, the junction kept 1 base outside the gene matches. The CDR3 has 15 amino acids. Germline V CDR1 and CDR2: SGHRS, YFSETQ. For the CDR3, the DNA is TGCGCCAGCAGCGGGACTAGCGGATCCTACAATGAGCAGTTCTTC. Its protein is CASSGTSGSYNEQFF.

The chain links TRBV19 to TRBJ1-5; TRBD1 matches 8 bases. The germline CDR1 and CDR2 sequences are LNHDA and SQIVND (reference sequence). This CDR3 region has 16 residues. After removal of 6 bases from V and 0 bases from J, the junction contained 7 bases not matched to a gene. CDR3 in amino acids: CASRPGQGHSNQPQHF. In DNA, the CDR3 is TGTGCCAGTAGACCCGGACAGGGCCATAGCAATCAGCCCCAGCATTTT.

This rearrangement joins TRBV12-5 to TRBJ2-1, with TRBD2 matching over 9 bases. Germline V gene data show CDR1 as LGHNT and CDR2 as FRNRAP. V was pared by 4 bases and J by 0 bases, with 13 bases of the junction left unmatched. The CDR3 is made up of 19 amino acids. CDR3 in amino acids: CASGSLASGVKGSYNEQFF. The DNA for the CDR3 is TGTGCTAGTGGTTCCCTTGCTAGCGGGGTGAAGGGCTCCTACAATGAGCAGTTCTTC.

The rearrangement joins TRBV6-5 to TRBJ1-5, with unresolved D. Germline CDR1 is MNHEY and CDR2 is SVGAGI. V gave up 7 bases and J gave up 6 bases, with 16 bases separating them. The CDR3 spans 14 residues. Here the CDR3 reads CASTDLPSGQPQHF. CDR3 DNA: TGTGCCAGCACCGATCTCCCGTCGGGTCAGCCCCAGCATTTT.

The chain carries TRBV3-1 (or the pseudogene TRBV3-2) and TRBJ1-1; D call uncertain. V was shortened by 4 bases and J by 1 base, with 10 bases between the two germline ends. Germline values: CDR1 LGHDT, CDR2 YNNKEL (reference sequence). This CDR3 is 14 amino acids long. The CDR3 DNA reads as TGTGCCAGCAGCCCGGGGTGGCAGAACACTGAAGCTTTCTTT. Protein sequence: CASSPGWQNTEAFF.

The chain combines TRBV11-3 with TRBJ2-1, with 14 nucleotides matching TRBD2. Germline trimming cut 4 bases from V and 0 bases from J; bases unmatched to any gene: 2. The germline V gene has CDR1 SGHNT and CDR2 YENEEA. The CDR3 consists of 17 residues. The CDR3: CASSSGTSGSSYNEQFF. The DNA of the CDR3 is TGTGCCAGCAGCTCCGGGACTAGCGGGAGCTCCTACAATGAGCAGTTCTTC.

V and J are TRBV6-6 and TRBJ1-2; a possible D gene is TRBD1 (5 bases). V lost 6 bases, J lost 3 bases, and 11 bases lay in between. The CDR3 spans 13 residues. Looked up from germline, CDR1 is MNHNY and CDR2 is SVGAGI (reference sequence). In DNA form, the CDR3 reads TGTGCCAGCAGCCCCACAGGCGACTATGGCTACACCTTC. Translating gives CASSPTGDYGYTF.

The gene calls are TRBV5-4 and TRBJ2-3; 9 bases line up with TRBD2. CDR1 and CDR2 from the germline V gene are SGHNT and YYREEE (reference sequence). This CDR3 is 15 amino acids long. V lost 0 bases, J lost 8 bases, and 7 bases stayed unmatched. DNA for the CDR3: TGTGCCAGCAGCTTGGGGCGGGAGGGAGGAGGTACGCAGTATTTT. It specifies CASSLGREGGGTQYF.

The chain joins TRBV11-3 to TRBJ2-6; 7 nucleotides line up with TRBD1. The germline CDR1 and CDR2 sequences are SGHNT and YENEEA. The V and J ends lost 5 bases and 4 bases, in that order; junction bases with no gene match: 8. This CDR3 comprises 16 residues. As DNA, the CDR3 is TGTGCCAGCAGCGCCATAAAACAGGGGGGGGCCAACGTCCTGACTTTC. Translated: CASSAIKQGGANVLTF.

The chain carries TRBV7-8 and TRBJ2-7; TRBD1 aligns across 8 bases. The CDR3 covers 16 residues. With V trimmed by 4 bases and J by 4 bases, 12 bases remained unmatched. Germline loops: CDR1 SGHVS, CDR2 FQNEAQ. The DNA for the CDR3 is TGTGCCAGCAGCTACCAGGGGTCGCAGGGGGCTTACGAGCAGTACTTC. This codes for CASSYQGSQGAYEQYF.

The rearrangement joins TRBV6-4 to TRBJ2-3, with TRBD2 matching over 15 bases. The germline CDR1 and CDR2 sequences are MRHNA and SNTAGT. V was clipped by 9 bases and J by 3 bases; unmatched bases: 7. CDR3 length: 16 residues. CDR3 nucleotide sequence: TGTGCCAGAAGGACTAGCGGGAGGGGAGGTACAGATACGCAGTATTTT. Protein sequence: CARRTSGRGGTDTQYF.

The chain couples TRBV6-5 to TRBJ2-3; D uncertain. The CDR3 totals 14 residues. Trimming removed 8 bases at V and 1 base at J, with 13 bases between. Germline CDR1 reads MNHEY; CDR2 reads SVGAGI. The CDR3 bases are TGTGCCAGCCGAACACCCCAAGGCACAGATACGCAGTATTTT. Its protein product is CASRTPQGTDTQYF.

This sequence joins TRBV25-1 and TRBJ2-3; 9 bases align to TRBD1. The germline gives CDR1 MGHDK, CDR2 SYGVNS. The trim removed 10 bases at V and 5 bases at J, leaving 16 bases unmatched. The CDR3 is 16 amino acids. The CDR3 loop is CATANAGTGYEDTQYF. The CDR3 nucleotides are TGTGCCACCGCTAACGCCGGGACAGGGTATGAAGATACGCAGTATTTT.

This chain links TRBV6-5 with TRBJ1-2, with TRBD1 matching over 10 bases. The ends lost 2 bases at V and 5 bases at J; junction bases unmatched: 5. The CDR3 sequence is 15 residues long. The germline V gene encodes CDR1 MNHEY and CDR2 SVGAGI. DNA for the CDR3: TGTGCCAGCAGTTACCCGACAGGGGGCCAGTATGGCTACACCTTC. Its translation is CASSYPTGGQYGYTF.

The V gene is TRBV12-3 or TRBV12-4, the J gene TRBJ2-7; 7 nucleotides agree with TRBD2. The junction had 1 base not matched to a gene; V was cut back by 3 bases and J by 2 bases. The CDR3 sequence is 13 residues long. The CDR3 reads CASSLRETYEQYF. Here the CDR3 DNA reads TGTGCCAGCAGTTTGCGGGAGACCTACGAGCAGTACTTC.

The chain combines TRBV3-1 (or the pseudogene TRBV3-2) with TRBJ2-2; D possibly corresponds to TRBD2 (6 bases). Germline CDR1 LGHDT, CDR2 YNNKEL (reference sequence). CDR3 size: 16 residues. Deletions cut 0 bases from V and 1 base from J, with 9 bases between. CDR3 nucleotides: TGTGCCAGCAGCCAAGATCCAGCGGGGAACACCGGGGAGCTGTTTTTT. Protein product: CASSQDPAGNTGELFF.

This chain connects TRBV19 to TRBJ2-1, with TRBD2 identical over 7 bases. The V gene end was trimmed by 3 bases and the J gene end by 2 bases; junction bases not matched to a gene: 4. Germline V gene sequence: CDR1 LNHDA, CDR2 SQIVND (reference sequence). This CDR3 has 15 amino acids. CDR3 in amino acids: CASSIIGGTYNEQFF. CDR3 in DNA: TGTGCCAGTAGTATCATCGGGGGGACCTACAATGAGCAGTTCTTC.

This chain connects TRBV29-1 to TRBJ1-2; 8 bases align to TRBD1. Trimming removed 3 bases from V and 4 bases from J; junction bases left unmatched: 7. Germline V gene sequence: CDR1 SQVTM, CDR2 ANQGSEA. This CDR3 contains 14 residues. In DNA form, the CDR3 reads TGCAGCGTTGACAGGGGGCAAGGTGGCTATGGCTACACCTTC. This gives the protein CSVDRGQGGYGYTF.

V is TRBV3-1 (or the pseudogene TRBV3-2) and J is TRBJ2-7, with D tentatively TRBD1 (5 bases). CDR1 is LGHDT and CDR2 is YNNKEL in the germline V gene (reference sequence). The CDR3 spans 15 residues. The V end lost 2 bases, the J end lost 3 bases, and 14 bases lay between the germline ends. The CDR3 here is CASSQSLGQDYEQYF. The CDR3 DNA reads as TGTGCCAGCAGCCAATCCCTGGGGCAGGACTACGAGCAGTACTTC.

The chain is built from TRBV12-5 and TRBJ2-3; no reliable D call. Germline-derived CDR1 and CDR2 are LGHNT and FRNRAP. The V end lost 6 bases, the J end lost 3 bases, and 7 bases lay between the germline ends. CDR3 length equals 12 residues. CDR3 region: CASGSLTDTQYF. The CDR3 DNA reads as TGTGCTAGTGGATCCCTTACAGATACGCAGTATTTT.

J is TRBJ1-5 and V is TRBV6-5; D unclear. V was clipped by 6 bases and J by 3 bases, with 6 bases between them. CDR1 and CDR2 from the germline V gene are MNHEY and SVGAGI. CDR3 length equals 12 residues. CDR3 DNA sequence: TGTGCCAGCAGACAGAACAATCAGCCCCAGCATTTT. Translating gives CASRQNNQPQHF.

This chain links TRBV5-4 with TRBJ1-6; 9 bases fit TRBD1. Germline values: CDR1 SGHNT, CDR2 YYREEE (reference sequence). The ends lost 0 bases at V and 9 bases at J; junction bases unmatched: 10. The CDR3 is 17 amino acids. The DNA of the CDR3 is TGTGCCAGCAGCTTGGCCAACAGGCGGACAGGGGTTTCACCCCTCCACTTT. As protein: CASSLANRRTGVSPLHF.

The chain couples TRBV27 to TRBJ2-1; TRBD2 aligns across 9 bases. Germline lookup yields CDR1 MNHEY and CDR2 SMNVEV (reference sequence). CDR3 size: 15 residues. V shed 5 bases, J shed 5 bases, and the junction held 7 bases outside the gene matches. The CDR3 sequence is CASSPLLAGNNEQFF. The CDR3 DNA reads TGTGCCAGCAGTCCCTTACTAGCGGGCAACAATGAGCAGTTCTTC.

The rearrangement links TRBV11-2 to TRBJ1-2; D remains ambiguous. The CDR3 is 14 residues long. From germline, CDR1 is SGHAT and CDR2 FQNNGV. V lost 1 base and J lost 8, with 14 bases in between. The CDR3 bases are TGTGCCAGCAGCTTAGCTAGCCCATGGACCGGCTACACCTTC. This codes for CASSLASPWTGYTF.

The sample holds a few counts of this clone. The V gene is TRBV19, the J gene TRBJ2-3, with D unclear. The CDR3 contains 14 residues. Germline V gene lookup returns CDR1 LNHDA and CDR2 SQIVND (reference sequence). V gave up 5 bases and J gave up 9 bases, with 18 bases separating them. This CDR3 reads CASSELLERITQYF. CDR3 nucleotide sequence: TGTGCCAGTAGTGAACTACTCGAACGGATAACGCAGTATTTT.

The rearrangement joins TRBV3-1 (or the pseudogene TRBV3-2) to TRBJ2-7; the match to TRBD2 covers 9 bases. J lost 4 bases, V lost 1 base, and 8 bases had no gene match. The germline gives CDR1 LGHDT, CDR2 YNNKEL (reference sequence). The CDR3 contains 16 residues. CDR3 DNA sequence: TGTGCCAGCAGCCAAGGGATAAGCGGGAGGAGATACGAGCAGTACTTC. It codes for CASSQGISGRRYEQYF.

V gene TRBV7-7 combines with J gene TRBJ2-3; 14 positions match TRBD2. Germline loops: CDR1 SSHAT, CDR2 FNYEAQ (reference sequence). The CDR3 is made up of 16 amino acids. V was clipped by 5 bases and J by 7 bases; unmatched bases: 8. CDR3 in amino acids: CASSAGLAGEANTQYF. In nucleotides, the CDR3 is TGTGCCAGCAGCGCGGGACTAGCGGGAGAAGCGAATACGCAGTATTTT.